The 20 T cell receptor beta chains below come from one sample, sequenced in a study of T-cell memory formation after mild COVID-19. TCRdb passed the 5' RACE reads through MiXCR, listing each CDR3 protein once. The sample shows roughly 450,000 distinct CDR3 sequences, approximately 18% of them seen only once. Input material: PBMCs or a T cell subset sorted from them (not recorded which). These receptors originate from an adult woman who had mild COVID-19 (a few samples of this study predate the infection). Cell type and time point are not known.

V usage is TRBV11-2 and J usage is TRBJ2-1, with TRBD2 matching 9 bases. The germline V gene encodes CDR1 SGHAT and CDR2 FQNNGV. The CDR3 runs 17 residues. The J segment lost 0 bases and the V segment lost 3 bases, leaving 6 bases of the junction unmatched. The CDR3 DNA sequence: TGTGCCAGCAGCTTCTTAGCGGGAGAATCCTCCTACAATGAGCAGTTCTTC. As protein: CASSFLAGESSYNEQFF.

This clonotype appeared many times. The chain is built from TRBV20-1 and TRBJ2-1; D gene ambiguous. V dropped 2 bases and J dropped 12 bases, with 14 bases sitting between them. Germline V gene data show CDR1 as DFQATT and CDR2 as SNEGSKA (reference sequence). The CDR3 extends over 12 amino acids. Written as DNA, the CDR3 is TGCAGTGCTAGAAGGATTCGAGATTCGCAGTTCTTC. It yields the protein CSARRIRDSQFF.

This clonotype was detected many times. The chain recombines TRBV4-1 with TRBJ2-7; 12 nucleotides line up with TRBD2. Germline lookup yields CDR1 MGHRA and CDR2 YSYEKL. With 4 bases clipped from V and 4 bases from J, the junction kept 8 bases outside the gene matches. The CDR3 covers 16 residues. CDR3 DNA sequence: TGCGCCAGCAGCCTTGAACTAGCGGGAGGTTCGTACGAGCAGTACTTC. Its translation: CASSLELAGGSYEQYF.

This rearrangement joins TRBV7-6 to TRBJ1-3; D is possibly TRBD1 (5 bases). This CDR3 has 15 amino acids. Germline V lookup: CDR1 SGHVS, CDR2 FNYEAQ. Trimming shortened V by 5 bases and J by 2 bases, and 13 bases separated the two germline ends. The CDR3 nucleotides read TGTGCCAGCAGCCAGGGAGGGTTCGCTGGAAACACCATATATTTT. Residues: CASSQGGFAGNTIYF.

This clonotype was observed a handful of times. This rearrangement joins TRBV12-3 or TRBV12-4 to TRBJ2-4, with D hard to call. The CDR3 consists of 19 residues. With 1 base removed from V and 0 bases from J, the gap between germline ends came to 19 bases. CDR3: CASSLEQPVDERAKNIQYF. In nucleotides, the CDR3 is TGTGCCAGCAGTTTAGAACAGCCTGTGGACGAAAGAGCCAAAAACATTCAGTACTTC.

The chain is built from TRBV29-1 and TRBJ1-1; D gene uncertain. The V end was cut by 0 bases, the J end by 8 bases, with 10 bases between. From germline, CDR1 is SQVTM and CDR2 ANQGSEA. This CDR3 has 12 residues. The CDR3 DNA reads TGCAGCGTTGAAGATACCCCGGGGGAAGCTTTCTTT. It is translated as CSVEDTPGEAFF.

The V gene is TRBV5-1, the J gene TRBJ2-3, with a possible D match to TRBD2 (5 bases). V was clipped by 6 bases and J by 6 bases, with 14 bases between them. The CDR3 is 13 residues long. Looked up from germline, CDR1 is SGHRS and CDR2 is YFSETQ. CDR3 in DNA: TGCGCCAGCACCTATGACGGCGGGGATACGCAGTATTTT. Its translation is CASTYDGGDTQYF.

Ten or more counts support this clonotype. This chain links TRBV4-3 with TRBJ1-1, with D possibly TRBD1 on 6 matching bases. Germline V gene sequence: CDR1 LGHNA, CDR2 YSLEER. This CDR3 region has 16 residues. V gave up 0 bases and J gave up 1 base, with 12 bases separating them. DNA of the CDR3: TGCGCCAGCAGCCAAGATCAAAACAGGGAGAACACTGAAGCTTTCTTT. This translates into CASSQDQNRENTEAFF.

Many counts were recorded for this clonotype. This sequence joins TRBV5-1 and TRBJ2-7; 8 bases line up with TRBD1. The germline gives CDR1 SGHRS, CDR2 YFSETQ. V gave up 2 bases and J gave up 1 base; unmatched junction bases: 2. The CDR3 is 14 amino acids. This CDR3 is CASSLDRGSYEQYF. The DNA for the CDR3 is TGCGCCAGCAGCTTAGACAGGGGATCCTACGAGCAGTACTTC.

Only a few counts were recorded for this clonotype. The V call is TRBV12-3 or TRBV12-4, the J call TRBJ2-1; D possibly corresponds to TRBD2 (6 bases). CDR3 length: 15 residues. The ends were cut back, 3 bases at V and 3 bases at J, with 12 bases in the middle. CDR3 bases: TGTGCCAGCAGTTTTTTCGGGAGTAACTACAATGAGCAGTTCTTC. Translating gives CASSFFGSNYNEQFF.

This clonotype was counted ten times or more. The chain recombines TRBV10-3 with TRBJ2-3; a possible D gene is TRBD1 (5 bases). The CDR3 loop spans 14 amino acids. CDR1 is ENHRY and CDR2 is SYGVKD in the germline V gene. The V end lost 6 bases, the J end lost 0 bases, and 10 bases lay between the germline ends. The CDR3, as DNA: TGTGCCATCAGAGGGGTTACGAGCACAGATACGCAGTATTTT. Translating gives CAIRGVTSTDTQYF.

In this sample, this clonotype turned up once. The chain is built from TRBV2 and TRBJ2-5; TRBD2 aligns across 7 bases. This CDR3 comprises 13 residues. Germline CDR1 and CDR2: SNHLY and FYNNEI. The V gene end was trimmed by 0 bases and the J gene end by 5 bases; junction bases not matched to a gene: 0. For the CDR3, the DNA is TGTGCCAGCAGTGAAGCGCGGGGGGAGACCCAGTACTTC. Translating it yields CASSEARGETQYF.

This clonotype showed up just a few times. A junction boundary mismatches the germline segment, possibly from a read error. The chain has TRBV30 and TRBJ2-7; D call uncertain. Germline lookup yields CDR1 GTSNPN and CDR2 SVGIG (reference sequence). The CDR3 spans 13 residues. The CDR3 DNA sequence: TGTGCCTGGAGTGCAAATTGGTTTGGCAGGAGCAGCTTC. Protein product: CAWSANWFGRSSF.

The sample holds a few counts of this clonotype. This chain links TRBV7-9 with TRBJ1-5; maybe TRBD1 (5 bases). V dropped 1 base and J dropped 8 bases, with 9 bases sitting between them. This CDR3 has 13 residues. CDR1 and CDR2 from the germline V gene are SEHNR and FQNEAQ (reference sequence). The DNA for the CDR3 is TGTGCCAGCAGCTTAGGGGGGGGGGAGCCCCAGCATTTT. It is translated as CASSLGGGEPQHF.

The CDR3 nucleotides read TGTGCCAGCAGACGGAGCGCCGCCAGGGGGCCCGGGTCCACTAATGAAAAACTGTTTTTT. Amino acid sequence: CASRRSAARGPGSTNEKLFF. The rearrangement uses TRBV5-5 and TRBJ1-4, with 8 bases matching TRBD1. Germline V gene data show CDR1 as SGHKS and CDR2 as YYEKEE (reference sequence). CDR3 length: 20 residues. The ends lost 5 bases at V and 2 bases at J; junction bases unmatched: 20. Drawing the rest from reference TRBV5-5 and TRBJ1-4, the complete variable domain is DAGVTQSPTHLIKTRGQQVTLRCSPISGHKSVSWYQQVLGQGPQFIFQYYEKEERGRGNFPDRFSARQFPNYSSELNVNALLLGDSALYLCASRRSAARGPGSTNEKLFFGSGTQLSVL.

This clonotype has just a few counts. The CDR3 coding sequence is TGTGCCAGCAGGAAAGACAGGTCTTTCACTGAAGCTTTCTTT. Translation gives CASRKDRSFTEAFF. J is TRBJ1-1 and V is TRBV12-3 or TRBV12-4; D perhaps matches TRBD1 (6 bases). CDR3 length equals 14 residues. V gave up 6 bases and J gave up 4 bases, with 15 bases separating them.

The rearrangement joins TRBV29-1 to TRBJ1-4, with D unresolved. This CDR3 spans 14 amino acids. The V and J ends lost 5 bases and 0 bases respectively, with 10 bases between them. CDR1 is SQVTM, CDR2 ANQGSEA, per germline. Here the CDR3 reads CSVKDRSTNEKLFF. The CDR3, as DNA: TGCAGCGTTAAGGATCGGTCAACTAATGAAAAACTGTTTTTT. Full variable domain (outside the CDR3, taken from reference TRBV29-1 and TRBJ1-4): SAVISQKPSRDICQRGTSLTIQCQVDSQVTMMFWYRQQPGQSLTLIATANQGSEATYESGFVIDKFPISRPNLTFSTLTVSNMSPEDSSIYLCSVKDRSTNEKLFFGSGTQLSVL.

This clonotype was observed a few times. The rearrangement joins TRBV10-3 to TRBJ1-1; tentative D call: TRBD1 (5 bases). This CDR3 has 15 amino acids. From germline, CDR1 is ENHRY and CDR2 SYGVKD. V lost 4 bases, J lost 5 bases, and 17 bases lay in between. The CDR3 loop is CAISVEGLSGTEAFF. The CDR3, as DNA: TGTGCCATCAGTGTGGAGGGGCTCTCGGGAACTGAAGCTTTCTTT.

V usage is TRBV27 and J usage is TRBJ1-2, with D possibly TRBD1 on 6 matching bases. From germline, CDR1 is MNHEY and CDR2 SMNVEV (reference sequence). Trimming shortened V by 4 bases and J by 4 bases, and 10 bases separated the two germline ends. The CDR3 is 13 residues long. DNA of the CDR3: TGTGCCAGCAGTTACGCAGGGGTCTATGGCTACACCTTC. As protein: CASSYAGVYGYTF.

This clonotype was recorded a few times. The gene calls are TRBV10-3 and TRBJ2-7, with 8 positions matching TRBD1. V lost 8 bases, J lost 4 bases, and 7 bases stayed unmatched. This CDR3 is built from 13 residues. In germline, CDR1 is ENHRY, CDR2 SYGVKD. CDR3 loop: CAIGGQGMYEQYF. Written as DNA, the CDR3 is TGTGCCATCGGTGGACAGGGCATGTACGAGCAGTACTTC.